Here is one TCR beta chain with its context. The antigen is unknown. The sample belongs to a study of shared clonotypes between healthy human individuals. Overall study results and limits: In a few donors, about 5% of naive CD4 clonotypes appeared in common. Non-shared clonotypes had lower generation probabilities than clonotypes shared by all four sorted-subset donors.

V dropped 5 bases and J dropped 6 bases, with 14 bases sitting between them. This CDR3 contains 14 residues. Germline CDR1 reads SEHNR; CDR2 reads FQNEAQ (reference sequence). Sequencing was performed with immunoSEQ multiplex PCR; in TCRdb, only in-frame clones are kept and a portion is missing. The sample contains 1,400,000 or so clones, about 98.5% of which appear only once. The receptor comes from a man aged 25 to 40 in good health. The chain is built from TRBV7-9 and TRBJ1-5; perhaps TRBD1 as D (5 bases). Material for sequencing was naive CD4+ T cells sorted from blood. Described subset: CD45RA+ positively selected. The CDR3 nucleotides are TGTGCCAGCAGCCTCGGAGGGGATAGTCAGCCCCAGCATTTT. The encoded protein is CASSLGGDSQPQHF.